This TCR beta chain was obtained from a study of OX40 agonist ivuxolimab in advanced cancers. As for the study in general: Three patients, one with hepatocellular carcinoma and two with cutaneous melanoma, responded partially. Findings of the study overall: Partly responding patients at 0.1-3.0 mg/kg showed some of the smallest clonal expansion.

Measured with immunoSEQ multiplex PCR; TCRdb has only the in-frame clones, and not every one. The sample records about 62,000 clones, 79% being singletons. As concerns this clone: Its target is unknown.

This TCR derives from an adult with an advanced solid tumor such as melanoma, head and neck, liver or kidney cancer. This sample comprised CD4+ or CD8+ T cells sorted from blood, obtained in a trial of the OX40 agonist ivuxolimab.

This CDR3 is CASSFTENTEAFF. The CDR3 DNA is TGTGCCAGCAGCTTTACAGAGAACACTGAAGCTTTCTTT. The J gene is TRBJ1-1, the V gene TRBV13; D is ambiguous. The length of the CDR3 is 13 residues. Deletions cut 3 bases from V and 1 base from J, with 6 bases between. Germline lookup yields CDR1 PRHDT and CDR2 FYEKMQ (reference sequence).